These T cell receptor beta chains were read from a single sample in a study of shared clonotypes between healthy human individuals. The method was immunoSEQ multiplex PCR; TCRdb's version includes in-frame clones alone and lacks a portion of them. The repertoire holds hundreds of thousands of clones, with roughly 97% as singletons. Material: naive CD4+ T cells sorted from blood. Source of these receptors: a woman under 40 in good health. Both conserved end residues are part of each CDR3. A D gene is named only where the DNA matches it firmly. A row's size may be missing; if present it is once, few, many or a size class.

size: .
D: .
V: TRBV6-5
J: TRBJ2-3
DNA: TGTGCCAGCAAAAACACCGACGGCACAGATACGCAGTATTTT
CDR3: CASKNTDGTDTQYF

size: .
D: TRBD2
V: TRBV6-4
J: TRBJ2-3
DNA: TGTGCCAGCAGTGACTCGATGACTAGCGGGAGGGCAAATTCTATTACAGATACGCAGTATTTT
CDR3: CASSDSMTSGRANSITDTQYF

size: .
D: TRBD1
V: TRBV28
J: TRBJ2-2
DNA: TGTGCCAGCAGTTTATTCTCCGCCCTCGCCGGGACAGGGACCGGGGAGCTGTTTTTT
CDR3: CASSLFSALAGTGTGELFF

size: .
D: .
V: TRBV29-1
J: TRBJ1-4
DNA: TGCAGCGGGATGGGGGACCCTAATGAAAAACTGTTTTTT
CDR3: CSGMGDPNEKLFF

size: .
D: .
V: TRBV27
J: TRBJ1-2
DNA: TGTGCCAGCAGTACCAACAGGGAGGGCTATGGCTACACCTTC
CDR3: CASSTNREGYGYTF

size: .
D: .
V: TRBV2
J: TRBJ2-5
DNA: TGTGCCAGCGTCCCACAGACGGGCCTTTATAGGGTGGCCCAGTACTTC
CDR3: CASVPQTGLYRVAQYF

size: .
D: TRBD2
V: TRBV5-5
J: TRBJ2-7
DNA: TGTGCCAGCAGCTTGCGTGAAGCGGGGACGGGTGAGCAGTACTTC
CDR3: CASSLREAGTGEQYF

size: .
D: .
V: TRBV28
J: TRBJ2-1
DNA: TGTGCCAGCAGTCTCTCCTACAATGAGCAGTTCTTC
CDR3: CASSLSYNEQFF

size: .
D: .
V: TRBV27
J: TRBJ2-1
DNA: TGTGCCAGCAGTTATAGACGTTACAATGAGCAGTTCTTC
CDR3: CASSYRRYNEQFF

size: .
D: .
V: TRBV7-9
J: TRBJ1-1
DNA: TGTGCCAGCAGCTTAGCGGTGGACACTGAAGCTTTCTTT
CDR3: CASSLAVDTEAFF

size: .
D: .
V: TRBV27
J: TRBJ1-1
DNA: TGTGCCAGCAGTCCCCTGGGGAGGGTCAGGATGAACACTGAAGCTTTCTTT
CDR3: CASSPLGRVRMNTEAFF

size: .
D: TRBD2
V: TRBV6-4
J: TRBJ2-2
DNA: TGTGCCAGCAGCCCCCGGACTAGCGGAACTACCGGGGAGCTGTTTTTT
CDR3: CASSPRTSGTTGELFF

size: .
D: TRBD2
V: TRBV4-1
J: TRBJ2-1
DNA: TGCGCCAGCAGCCTACTTAGCGGGAGGGTCGGTGAGCAGTTCTTC
CDR3: CASSLLSGRVGEQFF

size: once
D: TRBD1
V: TRBV2
J: TRBJ1-5
DNA: TGTGCCAGCAGTGACCGACAGGGAGCGGTTCAGCCCCAGCATTTT
CDR3: CASSDRQGAVQPQHF

size: .
D: .
V: TRBV6-1
J: TRBJ2-7
DNA: TGTGCCAGCAGGACCCTGCGGCCAGGGGACTACGAGCAGTACTTC
CDR3: CASRTLRPGDYEQYF

size: .
D: .
V: TRBV5-1
J: TRBJ2-7
DNA: TGCGCCAGCAGCTCATTAGGGGCGCGTACCGAGCAGTACTTC
CDR3: CASSSLGARTEQYF

size: .
D: .
V: TRBV7-8
J: TRBJ2-7
DNA: TGTGCCAGCAGCTTACAGGGTCTTTTAAGCTCCTACGAGCAGTACTTC
CDR3: CASSLQGLLSSYEQYF

size: .
D: .
V: TRBV4-1
J: TRBJ2-3
DNA: TGCGCCAGCAGCCAGCAGACAGCAGTTGAATCTAGCACAGATACGCAGTATTTT
CDR3: CASSQQTAVESSTDTQYF

size: .
D: .
V: TRBV9
J: TRBJ2-5
DNA: TGTGCCAGCAGCCCAACAGATCTCCAGACCCAGTACTTC
CDR3: CASSPTDLQTQYF

size: .
D: TRBD1
V: TRBV5-6
J: TRBJ2-1
DNA: TGTGCCAGCAGCTTGGCGGTGGGGACAGGAGGTTACAATGAGCAGTTCTTC
CDR3: CASSLAVGTGGYNEQFF

size: .
D: .
V: TRBV5-6
J: TRBJ2-7
DNA: TGTGCCAGCAGCTCTCAGGGAAGAGACGAGCAGTACTTC
CDR3: CASSSQGRDEQYF

size: .
D: TRBD1
V: TRBV7-2
J: TRBJ1-6
DNA: TGTGCCAGCAGCTTACAGGGGGGAGTAGATTCACCCCTCCACTTT
CDR3: CASSLQGGVDSPLHF

size: .
D: .
V: TRBV28
J: TRBJ2-6
DNA: TGTGCCAGCAGTCCTCCTAGAGGGGACGTTCCTGGGGCCAACGTCCTGACTTTC
CDR3: CASSPPRGDVPGANVLTF

size: .
D: TRBD1
V: TRBV30
J: TRBJ1-5
DNA: TGTGCCTGGGGGGGACAGGGAGGCAATCAGCCCCAGCATTTT
CDR3: CAWGGQGGNQPQHF

size: few
D: .
V: TRBV30
J: TRBJ1-4
DNA: TGTGCCTGGTCAAATGAAAAACTGTTTTTT
CDR3: CAWSNEKLFF

size: .
D: .
V: TRBV7-9
J: TRBJ1-4
DNA: TGTGCCAGCAGCTTACCTCCCTCCGGTGAAAAACTGTTTTTT
CDR3: CASSLPPSGEKLFF

size: .
D: .
V: TRBV28
J: TRBJ2-7
DNA: TGTGCCAGCAGCCCCTTGTCCACCGCCGGGGCCGACGAGCAGTACTTC
CDR3: CASSPLSTAGADEQYF

size: .
D: TRBD1
V: TRBV29-1
J: TRBJ1-2
DNA: TGCAGCGCTGGACAGGCGGGGGGTGGCTACACCTTC
CDR3: CSAGQAGGGYTF

size: once
D: .
V: TRBV6-5
J: TRBJ1-4
DNA: TGTGCCAGCAGTCGCCAGACAGGTTATAATGAAAAACTGTTTTTT
CDR3: CASSRQTGYNEKLFF

size: .
D: TRBD1
V: TRBV29-1
J: TRBJ2-1
DNA: TGCAGCGTTGAAGTCGTACAGGGGTACAATGAGCAGTTCTTC
CDR3: CSVEVVQGYNEQFF

size: .
D: .
V: TRBV28
J: TRBJ2-6
DNA: TGTGCCAGCAGTTTATCGTCACTCTCTGGGGCCAACGTCCTGACTTTC
CDR3: CASSLSSLSGANVLTF

size: .
D: TRBD2
V: TRBV7-9
J: TRBJ2-3
DNA: TGTGCCAGCACCCGGACTAGCGGTCGCACAGATACGCAGTATTTT
CDR3: CASTRTSGRTDTQYF

size: .
D: .
V: TRBV5-6
J: TRBJ1-1
DNA: TGTGCCAGCAGCTGGGGGTGGAGGGACACTGAAGCTTTCTTT
CDR3: CASSWGWRDTEAFF

size: once
D: TRBD2
V: TRBV11-2
J: TRBJ2-7
DNA: TGTGCCAGCAGCTTAGATTCTCGGCGTCTCAGGACTAGCCGGGACGAGCAGTACTTC
CDR3: CASSLDSRRLRTSRDEQYF

size: .
D: TRBD2
V: TRBV28
J: TRBJ2-3
DNA: TGTGCCAGCAGTTTCGCCGGACTAGCGGGAGAAGGCACAGATACGCAGTATTTT
CDR3: CASSFAGLAGEGTDTQYF

size: .
D: .
V: TRBV15
J: TRBJ1-4
DNA: TGTGCCACCAGCAGAGATCGTTCGCGTCAGAATGAAAAACTGTTTTTT
CDR3: CATSRDRSRQNEKLFF

size: once
D: TRBD2
V: TRBV6-6
J: TRBJ2-7
DNA: TGTGCCAGCACCGTAGGGACTAGCGGAACCTACGAGCAGTACTTC
CDR3: CASTVGTSGTYEQYF

size: .
D: .
V: TRBV6-5
J: TRBJ1-4
DNA: TGTGCCAGCAGTTACTCGATAGGGGAAAAACTGTTTTTT
CDR3: CASSYSIGEKLFF

size: .
D: .
V: TRBV27
J: TRBJ2-7
DNA: TGTGCCAGCAGTGTAAATAGGGTCCACGAGCAGTACTTC
CDR3: CASSVNRVHEQYF

size: .
D: .
V: TRBV10-3
J: TRBJ1-5
DNA: TGTGCCATCAGTGGTAACGGGGATCAGCCCCAGCATTTT
CDR3: CAISGNGDQPQHF

size: once
D: .
V: TRBV7-9
J: TRBJ1-2
DNA: TGTGCCAGCAGCGTAGGGACCGCAGGGGGCTACACCTTC
CDR3: CASSVGTAGGYTF

size: once
D: TRBD1
V: TRBV4-1
J: TRBJ1-3
DNA: TGCGCCAGCAGCCAAGGGGACAGGGCAAGGACCATATATTTT
CDR3: CASSQGDRARTIYF

size: .
D: .
V: TRBV28
J: TRBJ1-4
DNA: TGTGCCACACAATCCCTGGGGTCTAGTGAAAAACTGTTTTTT
CDR3: CATQSLGSSEKLFF

size: .
D: .
V: TRBV27
J: TRBJ2-3
DNA: TGTGCCAGCAGTTTATCGAGGCCCGGACAGAGGTACACAGATACGCAGTATTTT
CDR3: CASSLSRPGQRYTDTQYF

size: .
D: TRBD2
V: TRBV5-1
J: TRBJ2-2
DNA: TGCGCCAGCAGCGCGGGACTAGCGAACACCGGGGAGCTGTTTTTT
CDR3: CASSAGLANTGELFF

size: .
D: .
V: TRBV28
J: TRBJ2-7
DNA: TGTGCCAGCAGTTTCGGGGTGGGCGAGCAGTACTTC
CDR3: CASSFGVGEQYF

size: .
D: TRBD1
V: TRBV10-3
J: TRBJ2-7
DNA: TGTGCCATCAGTGAAACGGTACAGGGGGCCGGGGAGCAGTACTTC
CDR3: CAISETVQGAGEQYF

size: .
D: TRBD1
V: TRBV6-5
J: TRBJ1-2
DNA: TGTGCCAGCAGTTTCGGACAGGTCGGCTATGGCTACACCTTC
CDR3: CASSFGQVGYGYTF